The TCR beta chain described here comes from a study of T cells in Graves' hyperthyroidism and ophthalmopathy. Background on the study: Peripheral blood collection took place at initial diagnosis, before any treatment.

RNA transcripts were the template for amplifying TCR beta CDR3 regions. The HTBI primer set drove a first-round RT-PCR of the TCR CDR3. MiXCR, run by TCRdb on the multiplex PCR reads, gives a single entry per CDR3 protein. The sample includes 400,000 to 500,000 distinct CDR3 sequences, roughly 14% seen only once; the top ten take around 13%. There are many counts of this clonotype. This CDR3 region has 13 residues. The germline V gene has CDR1 SGHDT and CDR2 YYEEEE. The V gene lost 0 bases and the J gene lost 7 bases, with 10 bases spanning the gap. Sequencing was done on a sample of blood. The V and J genes are TRBV5-6 and TRBJ1-1; no definite D call. The TCR comes from a man younger than 30 with Graves' ophthalmopathy. The DNA of the CDR3 is TGTGCCAGCAGCTTGGTCACAGCATATGAAGCTTTCTTT. It specifies CASSLVTAYEAFF.